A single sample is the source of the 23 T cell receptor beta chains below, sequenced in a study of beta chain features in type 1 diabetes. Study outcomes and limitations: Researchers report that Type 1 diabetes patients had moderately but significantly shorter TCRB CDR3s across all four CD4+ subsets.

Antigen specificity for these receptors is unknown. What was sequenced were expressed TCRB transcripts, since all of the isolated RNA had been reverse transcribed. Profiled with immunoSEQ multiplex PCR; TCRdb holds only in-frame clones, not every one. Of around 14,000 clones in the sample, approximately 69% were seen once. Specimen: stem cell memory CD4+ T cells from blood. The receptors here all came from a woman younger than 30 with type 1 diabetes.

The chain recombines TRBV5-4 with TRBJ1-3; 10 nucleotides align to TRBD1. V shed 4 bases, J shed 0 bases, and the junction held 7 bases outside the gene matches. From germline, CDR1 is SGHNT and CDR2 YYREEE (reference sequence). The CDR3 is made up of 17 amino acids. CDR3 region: CASSDPGQGHSGNTIYF. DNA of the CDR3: TGTGCCAGCAGCGATCCGGGACAGGGGCACTCTGGAAACACCATATATTTT.

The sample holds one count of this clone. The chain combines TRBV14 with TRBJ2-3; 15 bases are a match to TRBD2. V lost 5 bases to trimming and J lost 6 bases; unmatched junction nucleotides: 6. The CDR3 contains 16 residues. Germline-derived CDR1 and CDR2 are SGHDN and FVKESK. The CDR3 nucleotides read TGTGCCAGCAGCTCTCGGACTAGCGGGAGGGGTGATACGCAGTATTTT. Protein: CASSSRTSGRGDTQYF.

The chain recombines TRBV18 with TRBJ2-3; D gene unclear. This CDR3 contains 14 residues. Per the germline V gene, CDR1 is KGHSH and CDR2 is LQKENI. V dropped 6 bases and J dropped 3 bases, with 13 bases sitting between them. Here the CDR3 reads CASSPVHGTDTQYF. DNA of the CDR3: TGTGCCAGCTCTCCAGTTCACGGGACAGATACGCAGTATTTT.

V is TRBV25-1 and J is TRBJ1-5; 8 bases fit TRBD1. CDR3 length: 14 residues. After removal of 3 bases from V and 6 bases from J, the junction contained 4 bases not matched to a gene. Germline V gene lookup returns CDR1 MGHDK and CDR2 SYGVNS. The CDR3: CASSEYDRGQPQHF. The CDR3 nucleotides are TGTGCCAGCAGTGAGTACGACAGGGGTCAGCCCCAGCATTTT. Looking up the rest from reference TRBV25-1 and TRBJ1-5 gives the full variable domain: EADIYQTPRYLVIGTGKKITLECSQTMGHDKMYWYQQDPGMELHLIHYSYGVNSTEKGDLSSESTVSRIRTEHFPLTLESARPSHTSQYLCASSEYDRGQPQHFGDGTRLSIL.

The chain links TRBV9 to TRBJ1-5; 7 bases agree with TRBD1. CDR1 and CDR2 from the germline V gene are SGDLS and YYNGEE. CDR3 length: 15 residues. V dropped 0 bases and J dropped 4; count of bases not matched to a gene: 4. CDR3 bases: TGTGCCAGCAGCGTAGGACAGGGCGCAAATCAGCCCCAGCATTTT. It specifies CASSVGQGANQPQHF.

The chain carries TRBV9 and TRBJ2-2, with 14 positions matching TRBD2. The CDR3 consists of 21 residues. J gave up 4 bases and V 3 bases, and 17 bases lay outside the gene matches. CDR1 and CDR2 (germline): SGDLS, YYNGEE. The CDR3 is CASSEIRKGTSGGRGTGELFF. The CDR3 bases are TGTGCCAGCAGCGAAATCCGAAAGGGGACTAGCGGGGGACGGGGCACCGGGGAGCTGTTTTTT.

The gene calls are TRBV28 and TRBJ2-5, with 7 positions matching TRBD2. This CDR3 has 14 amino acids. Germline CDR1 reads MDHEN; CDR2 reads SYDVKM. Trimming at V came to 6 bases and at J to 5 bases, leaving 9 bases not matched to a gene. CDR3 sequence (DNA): TGTGCCAGCAGACTCGCTCAGGGAGGGGAGACCCAGTACTTC. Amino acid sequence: CASRLAQGGETQYF.

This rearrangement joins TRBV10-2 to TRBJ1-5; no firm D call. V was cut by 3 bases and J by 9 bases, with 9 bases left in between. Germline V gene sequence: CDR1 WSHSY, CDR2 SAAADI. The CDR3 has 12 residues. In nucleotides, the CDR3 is TGCGCCAGCAGTGACGTCCCCCGGCCCCAGCATTTT. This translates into CASSDVPRPQHF.

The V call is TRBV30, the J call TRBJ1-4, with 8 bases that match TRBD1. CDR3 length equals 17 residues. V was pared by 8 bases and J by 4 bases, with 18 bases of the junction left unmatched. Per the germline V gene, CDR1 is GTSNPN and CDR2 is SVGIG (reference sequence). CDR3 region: CAGLTGAFFSFNEKLFF. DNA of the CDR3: TGTGCCGGATTGACAGGGGCCTTTTTTTCCTTTAATGAAAAACTGTTTTTT.

This CDR3 is CASSLGRGTTQETQYF. CDR3 nucleotides: TGTGCCAGCAGCTTGGGGAGGGGGACGACCCAAGAGACCCAGTACTTC. The genes are TRBV7-2 and TRBJ2-5, with a weak D call TRBD2 (7 bases). CDR3 length equals 16 residues. Between the trimmed V and J ends, which lost 3 bases and 1 base, there was a span of 15 bases. Germline lookup yields CDR1 SGHTA and CDR2 FQGNSA.

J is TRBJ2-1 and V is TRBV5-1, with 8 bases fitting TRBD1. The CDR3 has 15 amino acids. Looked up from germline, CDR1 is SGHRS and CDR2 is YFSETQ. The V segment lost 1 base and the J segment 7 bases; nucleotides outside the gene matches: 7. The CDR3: CASSLRQGAGNEQFF. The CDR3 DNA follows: TGCGCCAGCAGCTTGAGGCAGGGGGCTGGTAATGAGCAGTTCTTC. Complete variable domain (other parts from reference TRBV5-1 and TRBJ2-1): KAGVTQTPRYLIKTRGQQVTLSCSPISGHRSVSWYQQTPGQGLQFLFEYFSETQRNKGNFPGRFSGRQFSNSRSEMNVSTLELGDSALYLCASSLRQGAGNEQFFGPGTRLTVL.

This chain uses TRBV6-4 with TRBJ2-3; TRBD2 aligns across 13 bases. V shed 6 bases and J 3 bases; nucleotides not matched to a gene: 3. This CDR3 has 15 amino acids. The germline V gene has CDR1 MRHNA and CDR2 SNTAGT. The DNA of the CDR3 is TGTGCCAGCAGAAGGACTAGCGGGGGAACAGATACGCAGTATTTT. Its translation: CASRRTSGGTDTQYF.

CDR3 residues: CASSPGLRRTDTQYF. CDR3 DNA: TGTGCCAGCAGCCCGGGACTGCGCCGCACAGATACGCAGTATTTT. The chain recombines TRBV7-2 with TRBJ2-3, with D perhaps TRBD2 (6 bases). The germline V gene has CDR1 SGHTA and CDR2 FQGNSA. V lost 5 bases, J lost 1 base, and 13 bases lay in between. CDR3 size: 15 residues.

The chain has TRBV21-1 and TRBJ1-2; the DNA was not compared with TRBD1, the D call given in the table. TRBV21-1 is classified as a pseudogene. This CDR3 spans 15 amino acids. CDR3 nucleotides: TGTGCCAGCAGCGATCGGACAGGGAGGTTTAATGGCTACACCTTC. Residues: CASSDRTGRFNGYTF.

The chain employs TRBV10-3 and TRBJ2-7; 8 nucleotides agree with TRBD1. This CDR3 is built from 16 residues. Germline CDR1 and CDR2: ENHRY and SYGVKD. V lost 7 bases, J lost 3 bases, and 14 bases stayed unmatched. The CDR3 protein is CAINPDRTGSFYEQYF. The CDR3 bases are TGTGCCATCAACCCAGATCGGACAGGGTCTTTCTACGAGCAGTACTTC.

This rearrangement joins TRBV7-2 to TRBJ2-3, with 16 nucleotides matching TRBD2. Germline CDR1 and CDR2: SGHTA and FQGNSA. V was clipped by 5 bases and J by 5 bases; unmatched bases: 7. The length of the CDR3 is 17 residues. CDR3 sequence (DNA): TGTGCCAGCAGCCCCCCGGGACTAGCGGGAGGGATAGATACGCAGTATTTT. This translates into CASSPPGLAGGIDTQYF.

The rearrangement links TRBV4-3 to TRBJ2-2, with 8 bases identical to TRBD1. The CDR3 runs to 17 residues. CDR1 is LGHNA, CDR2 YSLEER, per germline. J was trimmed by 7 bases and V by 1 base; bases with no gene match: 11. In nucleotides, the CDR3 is TGCGCCAGCAGCCAAGGGTCCAGGACAGGGTTTTTCGGGGAGCTGTTTTTT. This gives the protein CASSQGSRTGFFGELFF.

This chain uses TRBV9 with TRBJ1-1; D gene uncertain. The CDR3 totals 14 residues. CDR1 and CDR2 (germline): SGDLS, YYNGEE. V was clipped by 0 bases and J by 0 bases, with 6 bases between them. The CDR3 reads CASSVGTVNTEAFF. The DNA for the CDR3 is TGTGCCAGCAGCGTAGGTACGGTGAACACTGAAGCTTTCTTT.

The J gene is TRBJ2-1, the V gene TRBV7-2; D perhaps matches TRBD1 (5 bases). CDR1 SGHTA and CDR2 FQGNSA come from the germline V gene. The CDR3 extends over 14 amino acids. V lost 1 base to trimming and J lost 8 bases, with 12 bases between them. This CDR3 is CASSLVVRDDEQFF. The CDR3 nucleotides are TGTGCCAGCAGCTTAGTGGTCAGGGATGATGAGCAGTTCTTC.

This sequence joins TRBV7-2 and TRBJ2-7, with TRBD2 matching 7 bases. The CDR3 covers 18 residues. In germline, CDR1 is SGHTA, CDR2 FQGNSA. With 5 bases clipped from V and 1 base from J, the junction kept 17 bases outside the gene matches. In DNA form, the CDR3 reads TGTGCCAGCAGCGTCTTGGGACGGGGGGTTGGGTATTCCTACGAGCAGTACTTC. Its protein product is CASSVLGRGVGYSYEQYF.

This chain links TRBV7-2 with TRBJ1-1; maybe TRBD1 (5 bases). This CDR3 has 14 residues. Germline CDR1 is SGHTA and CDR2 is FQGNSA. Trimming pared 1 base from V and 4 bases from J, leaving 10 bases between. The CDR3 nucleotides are TGTGCCAGCAGCTTAGACGGGGGGTCCACTGAAGCTTTCTTT. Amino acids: CASSLDGGSTEAFF.

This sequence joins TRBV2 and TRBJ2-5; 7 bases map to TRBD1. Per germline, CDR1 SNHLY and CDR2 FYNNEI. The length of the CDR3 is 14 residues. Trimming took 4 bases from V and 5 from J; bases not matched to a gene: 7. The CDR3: CASSVEQGLETQYF. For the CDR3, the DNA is TGTGCCAGCAGTGTTGAACAGGGGTTGGAGACCCAGTACTTC.

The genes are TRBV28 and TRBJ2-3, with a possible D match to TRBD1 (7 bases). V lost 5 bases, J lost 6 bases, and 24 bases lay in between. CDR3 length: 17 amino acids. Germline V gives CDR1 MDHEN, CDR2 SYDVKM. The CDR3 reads CASSIRGTAPGVDTQYF. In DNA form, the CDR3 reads TGTGCCAGCAGTATCAGAGGGACAGCGCCGGGGGTGGATACGCAGTATTTT.